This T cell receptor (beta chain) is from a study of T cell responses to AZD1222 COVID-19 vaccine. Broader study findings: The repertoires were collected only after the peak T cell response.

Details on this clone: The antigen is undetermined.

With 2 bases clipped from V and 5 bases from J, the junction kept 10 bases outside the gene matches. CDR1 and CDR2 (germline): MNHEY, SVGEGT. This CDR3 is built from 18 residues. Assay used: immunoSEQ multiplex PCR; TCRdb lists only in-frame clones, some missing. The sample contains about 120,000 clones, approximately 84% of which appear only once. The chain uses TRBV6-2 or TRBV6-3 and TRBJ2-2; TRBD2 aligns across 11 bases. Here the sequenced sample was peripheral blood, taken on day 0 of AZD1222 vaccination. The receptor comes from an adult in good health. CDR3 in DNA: TGTGCCAGCAGTTACATCCGCCTAGCGGGGGGCGGGACCGGGGAGCTGTTTTTT. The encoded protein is CASSYIRLAGGGTGELFF.